What follows is one T cell receptor beta chain and its context. TCRdb keeps only in-frame clones here, not all; method: immunoSEQ multiplex PCR. Among some 110,000 clones listed, approximately 88% were seen once. The data originate from a study of blood T cell repertoires in COVID-19. This CDR3 region has 18 residues. Germline V gene data show CDR1 as SGHRS and CDR2 as YFSETQ. V was pared by 4 bases and J by 1 base, with 23 bases between. The sequenced sample was peripheral blood. The J gene is TRBJ1-1, the V gene TRBV5-1, with D possibly TRBD1 on 5 matching bases. This clonotype originated in a man aged 55 to 69 with acute or convalescent COVID-19. The chain's CDR3 is CASSLRAGTTFSNTEAFF. CDR3 nucleotides: TGCGCCAGCAGCCTCCGGGCAGGGACTACTTTTTCGAACACTGAAGCTTTCTTT.